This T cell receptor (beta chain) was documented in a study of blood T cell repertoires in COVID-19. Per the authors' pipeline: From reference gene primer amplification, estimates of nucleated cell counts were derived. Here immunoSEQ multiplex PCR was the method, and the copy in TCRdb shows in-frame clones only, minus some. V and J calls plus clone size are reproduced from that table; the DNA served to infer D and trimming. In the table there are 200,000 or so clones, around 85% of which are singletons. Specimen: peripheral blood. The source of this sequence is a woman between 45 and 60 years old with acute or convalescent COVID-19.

The DNA for the CDR3 is TGTGCCAGCAGGGAGGAGACCCAGTACTTC. It encodes CASREETQYF. The chain couples TRBV9 to TRBJ2-5; no definite D call. Germline V gives CDR1 SGDLS, CDR2 YYNGEE. The CDR3 has 10 amino acids. V gave up 5 bases and J gave up 5 bases, with 4 bases separating them.